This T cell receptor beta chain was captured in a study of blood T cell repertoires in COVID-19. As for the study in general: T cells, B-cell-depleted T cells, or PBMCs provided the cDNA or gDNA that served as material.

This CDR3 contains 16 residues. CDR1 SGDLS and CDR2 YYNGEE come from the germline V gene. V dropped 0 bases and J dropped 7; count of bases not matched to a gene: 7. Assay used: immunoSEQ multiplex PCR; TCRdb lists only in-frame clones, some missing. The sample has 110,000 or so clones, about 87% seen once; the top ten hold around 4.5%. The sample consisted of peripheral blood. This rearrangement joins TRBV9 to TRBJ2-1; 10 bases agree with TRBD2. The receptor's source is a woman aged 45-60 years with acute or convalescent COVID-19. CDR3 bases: TGTGCCAGCAGCGTAGCCCCAGCGGGAGGGAAAAATGAGCAGTTCTTC. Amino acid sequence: CASSVAPAGGKNEQFF.